The 10 T cell receptor beta chains presented below share a single source sample, sequenced in a study of cytomegalovirus exposure and HLA in healthy donors. 13 Jbeta primers and 60 Vbeta primers were used for the PCR. Sequencing was performed with immunoSEQ multiplex PCR; in TCRdb, only in-frame clones are kept and a portion is missing. The data contain some 220,000 clones, roughly 78% of them singletons. Material for sequencing was PBMCs. The receptors here all came from a boy younger than 18 in good health and CMV-seronegative.

The CDR3 nucleotides read TGTGCCAGCAGATCCTACTCTGGAAACACCATATATTTT. This translates into CASRSYSGNTIYF. V and J are TRBV6-5 and TRBJ1-3; D gene unclear. Between the trimmed V and J ends, which lost 6 bases and 0 bases, there was a span of 6 bases. The CDR3 extends over 13 amino acids. In germline, CDR1 is MNHEY, CDR2 SVGAGI.

Written as DNA, the CDR3 is TGTGCCAGCAGCGTAGACCCAGCGGGAGGCGAGACCCAGTACTTC. Protein: CASSVDPAGGETQYF. This chain joins TRBV9 and TRBJ2-5, with 9 bases lining up with TRBD2. The J segment lost 5 bases and the V segment lost 0 bases, leaving 5 bases of the junction unmatched. Germline V gene data show CDR1 as SGDLS and CDR2 as YYNGEE. The CDR3 is made up of 15 amino acids.

V usage is TRBV5-1 and J usage is TRBJ2-3, with D possibly TRBD2 on 6 matching bases. Deletions cut 4 bases from V and 3 bases from J, with 15 bases between. Germline V lookup: CDR1 SGHRS, CDR2 YFSETQ. The CDR3 spans 15 residues. CDR3 DNA sequence: TGCGCCAGCAGCGCTACCCGGGAGAAGACAGATACGCAGTATTTT. It codes for CASSATREKTDTQYF. Together with reference TRBV5-1 and TRBJ2-3, the CDR3 gives the full variable domain: KAGVTQTPRYLIKTRGQQVTLSCSPISGHRSVSWYQQTPGQGLQFLFEYFSETQRNKGNFPGRFSGRQFSNSRSEMNVSTLELGDSALYLCASSATREKTDTQYFGPGTRLTVL.

This sequence joins TRBV10-3 and TRBJ1-5; 7 bases are a match to TRBD1. This CDR3 is 13 amino acids long. The germline V gene has CDR1 ENHRY and CDR2 SYGVKD. The junction had 5 bases not matched to a gene; V was cut back by 6 bases and J by 6 bases. CDR3 sequence (DNA): TGTGCCATCAGGGACCGGACAGGTCAGCCCCAGCATTTT. Its protein is CAIRDRTGQPQHF.

The J gene is TRBJ2-6, the V gene TRBV11-3, with 12 bases fitting TRBD1. CDR3 length equals 19 residues. V lost 4 bases to trimming and J lost 0 bases; unmatched junction nucleotides: 7. Germline V gives CDR1 SGHNT, CDR2 YENEEA. The CDR3 region has the DNA TGTGCCAGCAGCTGGGGTAGGGACAGGGGGCGCTCTGGGGCCAACGTCCTGACTTTC. This translates into CASSWGRDRGRSGANVLTF.

The chain uses TRBV13 and TRBJ2-7, with 12 bases identical to TRBD2. The CDR3 totals 14 residues. Per germline, CDR1 PRHDT and CDR2 FYEKMQ (reference sequence). The V and J ends lost 0 bases and 6 bases, in that order; junction bases with no gene match: 0. The CDR3 nucleotides are TGTGCCAGCAGCTTAGGGACTAGCGGGAGCGAGCAGTACTTC. This sequence encodes CASSLGTSGSEQYF.

The genes are TRBV5-4 and TRBJ2-5; tentative D call: TRBD2 (5 bases). Deletions cut 3 bases from V and 4 bases from J, with 10 bases between. The CDR3 covers 13 residues. Per the germline V gene, CDR1 is SGHNT and CDR2 is YYREEE (reference sequence). The CDR3 nucleotides read TGTGCCAGCAGCTCCCCTCGGGGAGAGACCCAGTACTTC. It is translated as CASSSPRGETQYF.

The CDR3 protein is CASSQRGLGPIQYF. CDR3 bases: TGTGCCAGCAGCCAACGCGGGCTAGGTCCCATTCAGTACTTC. This chain uses TRBV14 with TRBJ2-4; TRBD2 might be the D (5 bases). V was clipped by 2 bases and J by 9 bases, with 14 bases between them. The germline gives CDR1 SGHDN, CDR2 FVKESK. The CDR3 runs 14 residues.

The chain links TRBV30 to TRBJ2-3; 10 bases line up with TRBD2. The ends lost 3 bases at V and 1 base at J; junction bases unmatched: 4. This CDR3 spans 15 amino acids. Germline V lookup: CDR1 GTSNPN, CDR2 SVGIG (reference sequence). The CDR3 is CAWSLGLAGTDTQYF. The CDR3 nucleotides are TGTGCCTGGAGCCTAGGACTAGCGGGCACAGATACGCAGTATTTT.

This chain joins TRBV13 and TRBJ2-7; TRBD1 might be the D (6 bases). V lost 6 bases to trimming and J lost 2 bases, with 14 bases between them. The CDR3 is 14 amino acids. Germline V gene lookup returns CDR1 PRHDT and CDR2 FYEKMQ (reference sequence). The CDR3 here is CASSPRGSTYEQYF. The CDR3 DNA reads TGTGCCAGCAGTCCGAGGGGGTCGACCTACGAGCAGTACTTC. Full variable domain (missing parts from reference TRBV13 and TRBJ2-7): AAGVIQSPRHLIKEKRETATLKCYPIPRHDTVYWYQQGPGQDPQFLISFYEKMQSDKGSIPDRFSAQQFSDYHSELNMSSLELGDSALYFCASSPRGSTYEQYFGPGTRLTVT.